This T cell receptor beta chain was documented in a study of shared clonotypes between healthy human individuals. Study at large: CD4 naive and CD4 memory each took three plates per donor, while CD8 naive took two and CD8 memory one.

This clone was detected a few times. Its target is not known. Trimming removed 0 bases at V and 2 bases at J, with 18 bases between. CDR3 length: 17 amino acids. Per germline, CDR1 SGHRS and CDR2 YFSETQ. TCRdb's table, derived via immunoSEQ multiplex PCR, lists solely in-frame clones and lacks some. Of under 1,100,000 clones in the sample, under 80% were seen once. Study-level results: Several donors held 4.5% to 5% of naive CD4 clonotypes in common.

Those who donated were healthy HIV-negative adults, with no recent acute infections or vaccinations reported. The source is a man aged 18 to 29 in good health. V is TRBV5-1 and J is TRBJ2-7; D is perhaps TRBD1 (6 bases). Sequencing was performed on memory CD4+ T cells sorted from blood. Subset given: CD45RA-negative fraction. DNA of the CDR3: TGCGCCAGCAGCTTGGGGGGTTCCGGCAGGGGCCCCTACGAGCAGTACTTC. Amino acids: CASSLGGSGRGPYEQYF.